This TCR beta chain appears in the sequencing data of a study of blood T cells in healthy people across ages. Primed by a sample-barcoded 5' primer and a J-beta primer mix, a second PCR proceeded for roughly 7 to 11 cycles. Every cDNA was tagged by a template-switch adaptor with 12 random nucleotides. TCRdb analysed the 5' RACE reads with MiXCR anew, one entry per CDR3 protein. The sample holds about 1.5 million distinct CDR3 sequences, about 45% seen once. Germline CDR1 is MNHEY and CDR2 is SVGAGI. This CDR3 spans 14 amino acids. V lost 5 bases to trimming and J lost 3 bases, with 14 bases between them. Whenever a sample was processed, at least 6.5 million PBMCs were isolated.

This chain uses TRBV6-5 with TRBJ2-7, with D unclear. Specimen: blood. The sequence was collected from a woman aged 18 to 35 in good health. The DNA for the CDR3 is TGTGCCAGCAGTGATAGTGAGCTAGGCTACGAGCAGTACTTC. It specifies CASSDSELGYEQYF.